The 10 T cell receptor beta chains below all came from one sample that was sequenced in a study of tumor-infiltrating lymphocytes in primary liver carcinoma. Synthesis of TCR beta cDNA was carried out from approximately 500 ng total RNA with a constant-region primer. Slightly modified ARM-PCR with three nested multiplex PCR rounds yielded TCR beta libraries. Researchers ran the first two PCR rounds for about 11 cycles each with TRBV1-TRBV30 forward primers and a C-beta reverse primer. TCRdb re-called the multiplex PCR reads through MiXCR, storing one row per CDR3 protein. The sample lists 100,000 or so distinct CDR3 sequences, roughly 80% seen once, with approximately 21% in the top ten. Without any cell sorting, 20-30 mg of bulk tissue yielded co-extracted RNA and DNA. The material sequenced was liver tumor tissue from sampling region 3. The subset is: tumor region T3, left-lateral pole. The origin of the receptors is a middle-aged man with primary liver carcinoma and hepatitis B virus infection.

In the case of this clonotype: One end of the junction is discordant with germline, which a read error may explain. The chain employs TRBV4-2 and TRBJ2-1; TRBD2 might be the D (6 bases). Germline V gene sequence: CDR1 LGHNA, CDR2 YNFKEQ. The CDR3 totals 17 residues. CDR3 nucleotides: TGTGCTAGCAGCCAAGGCGGTAGCGGAGACTCCTACAATGAGCGGTTCTTC. Its translation is CASSQGGSGDSYNERFF.

This clonotype has a handful of counts. A read error may explain this, as a much larger clone is one base away. The chain employs TRBV28 and TRBJ1-1; the D gene is possibly TRBD1 (5 bases). From germline, CDR1 is MDHEN and CDR2 SYDVKM. This CDR3 is built from 13 residues. The CDR3 DNA is TGTGCCAGCAGCTTACCAGGGTACACTGAAGTTTTCTTT. This gives the protein CASSLPGYTEVFF.

A word on this clonotype: The junction differs from germline at one of its ends, possibly a read error. The chain employs TRBV6-2 or TRBV6-3 and TRBJ2-7; TRBD1 agrees at 8 bases. Looked up from germline, CDR1 is MNHEY and CDR2 is SVGEGT. The CDR3 spans 14 residues. The CDR3 loop reads CARSPLDRAHEQYF. The CDR3 DNA reads TGTGCCCGCAGCCCCCTGGACAGGGCCCACGAGCAGTACTTC.

Comments on this clonotype: Because it lacks the conserved phenylalanine or tryptophan at the end, this CDR3 is likely a read error. The gene calls are TRBV4-3 and TRBJ2-1; no firm D call. CDR3 length: 17 amino acids. Per germline, CDR1 LGHNA and CDR2 YSLEER. The CDR3 protein is CANSQGLGDLTYNEQFI. The CDR3 region has the DNA TGCGCCAACAGCCAAGGGCTCGGTGACCTTACCTACAATGAGCAGTTCATC.

Points on this clonotype: It is likely a read error, because the conserved phenylalanine at the end of the CDR3 is missing. The chain combines TRBV10-2 with TRBJ2-7; TRBD2 aligns across 14 bases. There are 17 residues in the CDR3. Per germline, CDR1 WSHSY and CDR2 SAAADI. In DNA form, the CDR3 reads TGCACCAGCACCTCTTCCGAGACTAGCGGGAGGGCCAACGAGCAGTACTTA. This codes for CTSTSSETSGRANEQYL.

The V and J genes are TRBV5-4 and TRBJ2-5, with 10 bases identical to TRBD2. The J segment lost 14 bases and the V segment lost 5 bases, leaving 24 bases of the junction unmatched. CDR3 length: 17 amino acids. Looked up from germline, CDR1 is SGHNT and CDR2 is YYREEE (reference sequence). CDR3 in DNA: TGTGCCAGCAGTCCCACTAGCGGGAAAACTAAAGGGAGACTCCACTACTTC. Residues: CASSPTSGKTKGRLHYF.

This clonotype was detected a few times. This sequence joins TRBV19 and TRBJ2-7, with D perhaps TRBD2 (6 bases). Germline loops: CDR1 LNHDA, CDR2 SQIVND (reference sequence). V lost 6 bases and J lost 4, with 19 bases in between. The CDR3 contains 15 residues. CDR3 coding DNA: TGTGCCAGTAGCCGACGGAGACTAGGGGCTTACGAGCAGTACTTC. It is translated as CASSRRRLGAYEQYF.

The chain joins TRBV7-8 to TRBJ2-7, with 10 bases identical to TRBD2. The J call may be incorrect, as the DNA end agrees better with TRBJ2-1. CDR3 size: 13 residues. CDR1 is SGHVS, CDR2 FQNEAQ, per germline. The CDR3 region is CAIGTSEAYEQFF. CDR3 coding DNA: TGTGCCATCGGGACTAGCGAGGCCTACGAGCAGTTCTTC.

A word on this clonotype: The germline gene is not matched at one end of the junction; a read error may be the cause. The chain is built from TRBV7-3 and TRBJ2-5, with D possibly being TRBD1 or TRBD2 (5 bases each). The CDR3 sequence is 15 residues long. CDR1 SGHTA and CDR2 FQGTGA come from the germline V gene. The DNA for the CDR3 is TGTGCCAGGAGCTCGGGACCAGGATTAGGCGAGACCCGGTACTTC. Its protein product is CARSSGPGLGETRYF.

In regard to this clonotype: This clone may be a read error of a much larger clone one base away. No DNA is shown, since the ends of the CDR3 on it are uncertain; the CDR3 is the one TCRdb lists. The chain uses TRBV12-3 or TRBV12-4 and TRBJ1-1; the D segment call TRBD1 is taken from the table without a DNA check. The CDR3 numbers 16 amino acids, ends counted. The CDR3 loop reads CASSLKVGPGNTEAVF.